These 27 T cell receptor beta chains share one sample of origin, sequenced in a study of blood T cell repertoires in COVID-19. Assay used: immunoSEQ multiplex PCR; TCRdb lists only in-frame clones, some missing. This sample has a few hundred thousand clones, with about 87% found just once. Sequencing was performed on peripheral blood. The origin of the receptors is a woman between 40 and 55 years old with acute or convalescent COVID-19.

This clone was counted a single time. The chain is built from TRBV25-1 and TRBJ1-5; D is uncertain. V lost 5 bases, J lost 7 bases, and 18 bases lay in between. Germline V CDR1 and CDR2: MGHDK, SYGVNS. The CDR3 is 15 amino acids. CDR3 protein: CASSPTGPTGQPQHF. The CDR3 DNA reads TGTGCCAGCAGTCCTACCGGGCCCACGGGGCAGCCCCAGCATTTT.

This clone occurred once. V gene TRBV28 combines with J gene TRBJ1-1; TRBD1 aligns across 8 bases. Germline V CDR1 and CDR2: MDHEN, SYDVKM. This CDR3 has 14 amino acids. The ends lost 3 bases at V and 5 bases at J; junction bases unmatched: 5. The CDR3 reads CASSLAGGSTEAFF. As DNA, the CDR3 is TGTGCCAGCAGTTTGGCAGGGGGCTCTACTGAAGCTTTCTTT.

J is TRBJ1-2 and V is TRBV28; no clear D gene. V lost 3 bases, J lost 4 bases, and 12 bases lay in between. CDR3 length equals 14 residues. CDR1 and CDR2 from the germline V gene are MDHEN and SYDVKM. The CDR3 coding sequence is TGTGCCAGCAGTTTCTCCGACTTCTCCTATGGCTACACCTTC. Amino acids: CASSFSDFSYGYTF.

CDR3 sequence (DNA): TGTGCCAGCAGTCGGGCAGGGAATGAAAAACTGTTTTTT. This translates into CASSRAGNEKLFF. The chain carries TRBV6-5 and TRBJ1-4; D possibly corresponds to TRBD1 (5 bases). The CDR3 has 13 residues. V shed 5 bases and J shed 5 bases, with 9 bases lying between them. The germline CDR1 and CDR2 sequences are MNHEY and SVGAGI.

The CDR3 here is CASSTRAVGTTTDTQYF. Here the CDR3 DNA reads TGTGCCAGCAGCACCCGCGCCGTCGGGACTACCACAGATACGCAGTATTTT. The chain employs TRBV5-5 and TRBJ2-3, with TRBD2 matching 7 bases. The CDR3 covers 17 residues. V was pared by 4 bases and J by 2 bases, with 13 bases of the junction left unmatched. The germline CDR1 and CDR2 sequences are SGHKS and YYEKEE (reference sequence).

This clone appeared a few times. V and J are TRBV10-1 and TRBJ2-2, with unresolved D. This CDR3 has 13 amino acids. Deletions cut 4 bases from V and 4 bases from J, with 7 bases between. Germline V gene lookup returns CDR1 WNHNN and CDR2 SYGVQD (reference sequence). DNA of the CDR3: TGCGCCAGCAGTGCTGACATCACCGGGGAGCTGTTTTTT. Translating gives CASSADITGELFF.

The V gene is TRBV10-1, the J gene TRBJ2-5, with TRBD1 matching over 9 bases. Germline assignment: CDR1 WNHNN and CDR2 SYGVQD (reference sequence). The CDR3 runs 14 residues. The ends lost 7 bases at V and 9 bases at J; junction bases unmatched: 12. For the CDR3, the DNA is TGCGCCAGCAACTCGGGACAGGGCCGGGGGGCCCAGTACTTC. Translated, it gives CASNSGQGRGAQYF.

This clone was counted between two and nine times. Other DNA sequences from this sample encode an identical CDR3 as well. J is TRBJ1-5 and V is TRBV3-1 (or the pseudogene TRBV3-2), with D possibly being TRBD1 (5 bases). This CDR3 has 13 residues. Germline-derived CDR1 and CDR2 are LGHDT and YNNKEL (reference sequence). Trimming took 0 bases from V and 6 from J, leaving 6 bases between them. CDR3 sequence reads: CASSQEGGQPQHF. DNA of the CDR3: TGTGCCAGCAGCCAAGAGGGGGGTCAGCCCCAGCATTTT.

The chain couples TRBV19 to TRBJ1-5; D might be TRBD1 (6 bases). This CDR3 comprises 14 residues. Germline lookup yields CDR1 LNHDA and CDR2 SQIVND (reference sequence). The V and J ends lost 7 bases and 4 bases respectively, with 14 bases between them. DNA for the CDR3: TGTGCCAGTAAAGGGACACAGAGGAATCAGCCCCAGCATTTT. It translates to CASKGTQRNQPQHF.

The chain joins TRBV19 to TRBJ2-7; D is possibly TRBD1 (6 bases). Germline V gene sequence: CDR1 LNHDA, CDR2 SQIVND (reference sequence). The CDR3 spans 13 residues. The V gene lost 2 bases and the J gene lost 3 bases, with 8 bases spanning the gap. The CDR3 DNA reads TGTGCCAGTAGTATAAACAGGGACTACGAGCAGTACGTC. Its protein is CASSINRDYEQYV.

The V gene is TRBV10-1, the J gene TRBJ2-2; D possibly corresponds to TRBD2 (5 bases). Germline values: CDR1 WNHNN, CDR2 SYGVQD (reference sequence). The CDR3 sequence is 14 residues long. Deletions cut 0 bases from V and 4 bases from J, with 6 bases between. The CDR3 nucleotides are TGCGCCAGCAGTGAGTCGGGAGCCACCGGGGAGCTGTTTTTT. Translating gives CASSESGATGELFF.

V gene TRBV9 combines with J gene TRBJ2-2; 8 bases are shared with TRBD2. The germline V gene encodes CDR1 SGDLS and CDR2 YYNGEE. The CDR3 extends over 15 amino acids. V gave up 0 bases and J gave up 5 bases; unmatched junction bases: 3. The CDR3 loop reads CASSVAGGVTGELFF. As DNA, the CDR3 is TGTGCCAGCAGCGTAGCGGGGGGGGTTACCGGGGAGCTGTTTTTT. Full variable domain (rest looked up from reference TRBV9 and TRBJ2-2): DSGVTQTPKHLITATGQRVTLRCSPRSGDLSVYWYQQSLDQGLQFLIQYYNGEERAKGNILERFSAQQFPDLHSELNLSSLELGDSALYFCASSVAGGVTGELFFGEGSRLTVL.

This rearrangement joins TRBV3-1 (or the pseudogene TRBV3-2) to TRBJ2-4, with 13 bases matching TRBD2. With V trimmed by 1 base and J by 0 bases, 6 bases remained unmatched. Germline V gene lookup returns CDR1 LGHDT and CDR2 YNNKEL (reference sequence). The CDR3 consists of 19 residues. CDR3 sequence: CASSQAGTSGALAKNIQYF. As DNA, the CDR3 is TGTGCCAGCAGCCAAGCCGGGACTAGCGGGGCCCTAGCCAAAAACATTCAGTACTTC.

The chain couples TRBV30 to TRBJ1-5; D call uncertain. CDR1 is GTSNPN, CDR2 SVGIG, per germline (reference sequence). This CDR3 contains 15 residues. V lost 0 bases and J lost 4, with 13 bases in between. The CDR3 here is CAWSVATIGNQPQHF. In nucleotides, the CDR3 is TGTGCCTGGAGTGTAGCGACCATTGGGAATCAGCCCCAGCATTTT.

The chain is built from TRBV11-2 and TRBJ2-5, with D possibly TRBD2 on 6 matching bases. Trimming removed 5 bases at V and 1 base at J, with 17 bases between. This CDR3 spans 16 amino acids. Germline V gene sequence: CDR1 SGHAT, CDR2 FQNNGV. The DNA of the CDR3 is TGTGCCAGCAGCCCGGGAAGGGGCGGGGCCCAAGAGACCCAGTACTTC. Amino acids: CASSPGRGGAQETQYF.

This clone occurred once. J is TRBJ1-1 and V is TRBV4-1; D is possibly TRBD1 (5 bases). Trimming cost V 0 bases and J 0 bases, with 20 bases left between them. Germline CDR1 reads MGHRA; CDR2 reads YSYEKL. There are 19 residues in the CDR3. CDR3 loop: CASSQDSGQALNLNTEAFF. The CDR3 region has the DNA TGCGCCAGCAGCCAAGATTCAGGGCAGGCCCTAAATTTGAACACTGAAGCTTTCTTT.

This clone occurred once. The chain joins TRBV7-2 to TRBJ2-3, with D possibly TRBD2 on 6 matching bases. This CDR3 has 16 amino acids. Deletions cut 4 bases from V and 0 bases from J, with 14 bases between. Germline lookup yields CDR1 SGHTA and CDR2 FQGNSA. CDR3 protein: CASSSGTLPSTDTQYF. In DNA form, the CDR3 reads TGTGCCAGCAGCTCCGGGACTCTGCCTAGCACAGATACGCAGTATTTT. Based on the CDR3 plus reference TRBV7-2 and TRBJ2-3, the full variable domain is GAGVSQSPSNKVTEKGKDVELRCDPISGHTALYWYRQSLGQGLEFLIYFQGNSAPDKSGLPSDRFSAERTGGSVSTLTIQRTQQEDSAVYLCASSSGTLPSTDTQYFGPGTRLTVL.

The V gene is TRBV2, the J gene TRBJ1-1, with D possibly TRBD1 on 5 matching bases. CDR3 length equals 13 residues. Trimming left V 4 bases short and J 7 bases short, with 13 bases between. Germline values: CDR1 SNHLY, CDR2 FYNNEI. The CDR3 DNA is TGTGCCAGCAGTGGTCCAGGGCAGTTTGAAGCTTTCTTT. This codes for CASSGPGQFEAFF.

The V call is TRBV6-5, the J call TRBJ2-7; tentatively, D is TRBD1 (5 bases). Trimming shortened V by 6 bases and J by 2 bases, and 14 bases separated the two germline ends. The germline V gene has CDR1 MNHEY and CDR2 SVGAGI. The CDR3 extends over 14 amino acids. This CDR3 is CASSATGLTYEQYV. Here the CDR3 DNA reads TGTGCCAGCAGCGCAACAGGATTAACCTACGAGCAGTACGTC.

The rearrangement links TRBV13 to TRBJ2-3, with D possibly matching TRBD2 (5 bases). The CDR3 is made up of 15 amino acids. CDR1 PRHDT and CDR2 FYEKMQ come from the germline V gene (reference sequence). Trimming left V 0 bases short and J 2 bases short, with 9 bases between. In DNA form, the CDR3 reads TGTGCCAGCAGCTTAGGGACTATAGACACAGATACGCAGTATTTT. Encoded protein: CASSLGTIDTDTQYF.

This chain links TRBV1 with TRBJ2-2; the DNA was not used to check the table's D call, TRBD2. TRBV1 is reported as a pseudogene. This CDR3 comprises 15 residues. Written as DNA, the CDR3 is TGCACCAGATGCCTAGCGGGGGCTAGCGCCGGGGAGCTGTTTTTT. It yields the protein CTRCLAGASAGELFF.

V is TRBV5-1 and J is TRBJ1-1; the D is unclear. The V end was cut by 4 bases, the J end by 5 bases, with 15 bases between. The CDR3 is 14 amino acids. In germline, CDR1 is SGHRS, CDR2 YFSETQ. CDR3 in amino acids: CASSPTASGTEAFF. The CDR3 coding sequence is TGCGCCAGCAGCCCCACAGCGTCGGGGACTGAAGCTTTCTTT.

V is TRBV6-5 and J is TRBJ2-5, with 9 positions matching TRBD1. The CDR3 length is 15 residues. Germline CDR1 is MNHEY and CDR2 is SVGAGI. The V gene end was trimmed by 7 bases and the J gene end by 1 base; junction bases not matched to a gene: 7. The CDR3 nucleotides read TGTGCCAGCAAAACGGGACAGGGCTCCCAAGAGACCCAGTACTTC. Its translation is CASKTGQGSQETQYF.

The J gene is TRBJ2-3, the V gene TRBV19; no firm D call. Germline V gene lookup returns CDR1 LNHDA and CDR2 SQIVND (reference sequence). Trimming shortened V by 6 bases and J by 3 bases, and 10 bases separated the two germline ends. The CDR3 runs to 13 residues. The CDR3 region has the DNA TGTGCCAGTAGCAAGGCAGGAACAGATACGCAGTATTTT. This gives the protein CASSKAGTDTQYF.

The chain carries TRBV27 and TRBJ2-1, with 8 bases that match TRBD1. After removal of 6 bases from V and 7 bases from J, the junction contained 11 bases not matched to a gene. This CDR3 is built from 15 residues. From germline, CDR1 is MNHEY and CDR2 SMNVEV (reference sequence). The CDR3 DNA reads as TGTGCCAGCAGCTTAATGGGACAGGTGAAGAATGAGCAGTTCTTC. This gives the protein CASSLMGQVKNEQFF.

This rearrangement joins TRBV4-1 to TRBJ2-5; the D is unclear. The germline V gene has CDR1 MGHRA and CDR2 YSYEKL. This CDR3 spans 15 amino acids. Trimming took 1 base from V and 5 from J, leaving 14 bases between them. CDR3 bases: TGCGCCAGCAGCCAAGGGGCCGCGCCGTCGGAGACCCAGTACTTC. It codes for CASSQGAAPSETQYF.

CDR3 protein: CASSPGLQETQYF. The DNA for the CDR3 is TGTGCCAGCAGCCCAGGGCTTCAAGAGACCCAGTACTTC. The V call is TRBV6-5, the J call TRBJ2-5, with a weak D call TRBD1 (5 bases). V shed 6 bases and J shed 2 bases, with 10 bases lying between them. The CDR3 runs to 13 residues. From germline, CDR1 is MNHEY and CDR2 SVGAGI.